This T cell receptor beta chain stems from a study of CDR3 diversity in severe acne. This clonotype was picked up many times. The CDR3 totals 15 residues. V gave up 1 base and J gave up 2 bases; unmatched junction bases: 5. Germline V gene sequence: CDR1 SEHNR, CDR2 FQNEAQ (reference sequence). TCRdb re-analysed the PCR reads in MiXCR, keeping a single row per CDR3 protein. The sample has about 98,000 distinct CDR3 sequences; under 60% are singletons. The TCR originated in a male donor with acne. The rearrangement links TRBV7-9 to TRBJ2-7; 7 bases are a match to TRBD1. Sequencing was carried out using blood. CDR3 nucleotide sequence: TGTGCCAGCAGCTTAGGCCGGGACAGTCCCTACGAGCAGTACTTC. Translating it yields CASSLGRDSPYEQYF.